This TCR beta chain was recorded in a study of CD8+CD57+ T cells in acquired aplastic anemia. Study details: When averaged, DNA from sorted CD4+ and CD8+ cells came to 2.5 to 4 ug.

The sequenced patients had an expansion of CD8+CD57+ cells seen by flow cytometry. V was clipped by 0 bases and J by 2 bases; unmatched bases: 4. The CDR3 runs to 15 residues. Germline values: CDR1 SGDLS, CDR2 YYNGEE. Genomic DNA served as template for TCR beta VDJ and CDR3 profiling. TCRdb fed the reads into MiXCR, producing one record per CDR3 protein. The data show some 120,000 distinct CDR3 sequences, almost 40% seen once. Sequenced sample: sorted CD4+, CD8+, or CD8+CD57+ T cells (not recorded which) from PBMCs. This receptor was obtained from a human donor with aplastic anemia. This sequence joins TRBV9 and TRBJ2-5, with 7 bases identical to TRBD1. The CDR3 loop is CASSVATGIQETQYF. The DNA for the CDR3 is TGTGCCAGCAGCGTAGCGACAGGGATTCAAGAGACCCAGTACTTC.